The rows below give T cell receptor beta chains drawn from one sample of a study of identical twins. TCRdb reanalysed the 5' RACE reads using MiXCR and keeps one entry per CDR3 protein. This sample carries more than 1.5 million distinct CDR3 sequences, less than 35% of them seen once, and the ten largest clones take approximately 0.29%. The sequencing sample was made of cord blood. The receptors stem from a newborn girl in good health. Each CDR3 is given with its conserved first and last residue. A D gene is named only where the DNA matches it firmly. Part of the rows lack a size; the others show once, few, many or a class for expanded clones.

few	TRBV5-1	TRBD1	TRBJ1-1	TGTGCCAGCAGTTTGGGGACAGATGAAGCTTTCTTT	CASSLGTDEAFF
NA	TRBV9	TRBD2	TRBJ2-3	TGTGCCAGCAGCGTGGATAGCGGGAGTGGGACAGATACGCAGTATTTT	CASSVDSGSGTDTQYF
few	TRBV3-1	NA	TRBJ1-2	TGTGCCAGCAGCCAAGAGTTCGTGCCAGGTTTAGATGGCTACACCTTC	CASSQEFVPGLDGYTF
few	TRBV20-1	NA	TRBJ1-2	TGCAGTGCTAGTGATTCGTACTCGGTTGGGGAGGGAAACTATGGCTACACCTTC	CSASDSYSVGEGNYGYTF
NA	TRBV15	TRBD2	TRBJ2-7	TGTGCCACCAGCAGAGATGAGCGGGGGGAAAACGAGCAGTACTTC	CATSRDERGENEQYF
NA	TRBV20-1	NA	TRBJ2-4	TGCAGTGCTGGAGGACAGCCCCTAGCCAAAAACATTCAGTACTTC	CSAGGQPLAKNIQYF
NA	TRBV3-1	TRBD2	TRBJ2-3	TGTGCCAGCAGCCGGAGACTAGCGGTGAACACAGATACGCAGTATTTT	CASSRRLAVNTDTQYF
few	TRBV20-1	TRBD2	TRBJ2-3	TGCAGTGCTGCGGGGGGCTTAAGCACAGATACGCAGTATTTT	CSAAGGLSTDTQYF
few	TRBV6-5	NA	TRBJ2-7	TGTGCCAGCAGTTACGCCGGGGGCGAGCAGTACTTC	CASSYAGGEQYF
NA	TRBV4-1	TRBD2	TRBJ2-7	TGCGCCAGCAGCCAAGTAACTAGCGGGGGGCCCGCCTACGAGCAGTACTTC	CASSQVTSGGPAYEQYF
many	TRBV4-1	NA	TRBJ2-7	TGCGCCAGCAGCCAAGAGGCGGGACTCTACGAGCAGTACTTC	CASSQEAGLYEQYF
NA	TRBV4-2	NA	TRBJ1-4	TGTGCCAGCAGCCAAGGTGGCCTTAATGAAAAACTGTTTTTT	CASSQGGLNEKLFF
few	TRBV10-3	TRBD1	TRBJ1-1	TGTGCCATCAGTGCCGACAGGGACACTGAAGCTTTCTTT	CAISADRDTEAFF
few	TRBV7-2	TRBD2	TRBJ2-1	TGTGCCAGCAGCTTAGTTGGGACTAGCGGGAGAAGGCATGAGCAGTTCTTC	CASSLVGTSGRRHEQFF
NA	TRBV12-3/TRBV12-4	TRBD1	TRBJ2-5	TGTGCCAGCAGTCCAGGGGGCCTCCAAGAGACCCAGTACTTC	CASSPGGLQETQYF
few	TRBV4-1	TRBD2	TRBJ2-7	TGCGCCAGCAGCCCCGGGACTATAGGCGAGCAGTACTTC	CASSPGTIGEQYF
NA	TRBV7-2	NA	TRBJ2-3	TGTGCCAGCAGCCCACAGGCGCGCACTAGCACAGATACGCAGTATTTT	CASSPQARTSTDTQYF